This T cell receptor beta chain was sequenced for a study of blood T cell repertoires in COVID-19. Across the whole study: Acute-phase and convalescent COVID-19 samples originated in the United States, Italy and Spain. The analysed material was cDNA or gDNA that came from T cells, B-cell-depleted T cells, or PBMCs.

Looked up from germline, CDR1 is KGHSH and CDR2 is LQKENI. This CDR3 has 15 residues. Between the trimmed V and J ends, which lost 1 base and 2 bases, there was a span of 11 bases. This table comes from immunoSEQ multiplex PCR, and its TCRdb copy is limited to in-frame clones, with some not included. In the table there are some 200,000 clones, approximately 90% of which are singletons. As for this clone: Other DNA sequences in the sample encode the same CDR3.

The chain has TRBV18 and TRBJ1-2; D might be TRBD1 (5 bases). This sequence originates from a man between 60 and 75 years old with active or convalescent COVID-19. The sequencing sample was made of peripheral blood. CDR3 sequence (DNA): TGTGCCAGCTCACCACAAGAAGGGGCCAACTATGGCTACACCTTC. Its protein product is CASSPQEGANYGYTF.